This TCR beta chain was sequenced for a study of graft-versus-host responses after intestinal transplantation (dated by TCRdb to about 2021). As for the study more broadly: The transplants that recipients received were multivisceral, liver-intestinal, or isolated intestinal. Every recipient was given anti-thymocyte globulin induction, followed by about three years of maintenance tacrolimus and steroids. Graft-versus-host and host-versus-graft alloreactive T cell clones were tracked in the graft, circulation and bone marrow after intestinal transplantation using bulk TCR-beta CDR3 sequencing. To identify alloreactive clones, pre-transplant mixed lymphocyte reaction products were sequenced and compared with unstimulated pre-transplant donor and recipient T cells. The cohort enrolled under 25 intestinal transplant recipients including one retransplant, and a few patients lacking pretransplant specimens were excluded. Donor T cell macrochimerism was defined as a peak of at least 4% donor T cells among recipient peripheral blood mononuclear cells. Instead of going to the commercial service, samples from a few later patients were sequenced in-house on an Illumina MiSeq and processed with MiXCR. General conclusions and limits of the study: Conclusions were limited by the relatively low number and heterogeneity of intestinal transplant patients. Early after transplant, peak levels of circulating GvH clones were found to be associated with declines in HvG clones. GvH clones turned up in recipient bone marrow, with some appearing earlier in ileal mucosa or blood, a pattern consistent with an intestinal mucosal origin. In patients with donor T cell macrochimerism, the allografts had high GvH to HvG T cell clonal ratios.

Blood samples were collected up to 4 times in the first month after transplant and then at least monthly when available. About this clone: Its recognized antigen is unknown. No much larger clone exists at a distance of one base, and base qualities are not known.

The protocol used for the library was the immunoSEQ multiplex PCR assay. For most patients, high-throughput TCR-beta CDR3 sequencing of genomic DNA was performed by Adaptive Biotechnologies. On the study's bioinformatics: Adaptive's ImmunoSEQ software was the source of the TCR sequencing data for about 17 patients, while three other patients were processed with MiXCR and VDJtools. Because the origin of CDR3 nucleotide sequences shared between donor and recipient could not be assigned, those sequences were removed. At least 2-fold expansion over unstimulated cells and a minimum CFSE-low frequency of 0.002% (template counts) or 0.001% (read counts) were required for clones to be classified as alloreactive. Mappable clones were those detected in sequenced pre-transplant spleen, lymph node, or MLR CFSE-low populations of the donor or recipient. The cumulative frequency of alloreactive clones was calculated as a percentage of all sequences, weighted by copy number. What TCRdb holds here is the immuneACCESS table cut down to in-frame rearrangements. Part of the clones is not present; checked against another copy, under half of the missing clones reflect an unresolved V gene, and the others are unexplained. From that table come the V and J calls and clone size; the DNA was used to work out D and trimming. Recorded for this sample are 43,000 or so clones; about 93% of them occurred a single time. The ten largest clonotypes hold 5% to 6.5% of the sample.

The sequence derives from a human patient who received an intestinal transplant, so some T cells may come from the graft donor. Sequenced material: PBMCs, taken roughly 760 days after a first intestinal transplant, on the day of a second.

The sequenced DNA is TGTGCCAGTAAAGCTCTAGCGGGAGATCGGGCCACCGGGGAGCTGTTTTTT. This sequence encodes CASKALAGDRATGELFF. The chain is made from TRBV19 and TRBJ2-2, with 10 junctional bases fitting TRBD2. There are 17 amino acids in the CDR3, from cysteine to phenylalanine inclusive. Only the CDR3 DNA stays, 51 bases, in frame from base 1. CDR1 and CDR2, per the germline V gene (reference sequence), are LNHDA and SQIVND. V is trimmed back by 7 bases and J by 4 bases, and the junction contains 12 bases that no gene match accounts for.